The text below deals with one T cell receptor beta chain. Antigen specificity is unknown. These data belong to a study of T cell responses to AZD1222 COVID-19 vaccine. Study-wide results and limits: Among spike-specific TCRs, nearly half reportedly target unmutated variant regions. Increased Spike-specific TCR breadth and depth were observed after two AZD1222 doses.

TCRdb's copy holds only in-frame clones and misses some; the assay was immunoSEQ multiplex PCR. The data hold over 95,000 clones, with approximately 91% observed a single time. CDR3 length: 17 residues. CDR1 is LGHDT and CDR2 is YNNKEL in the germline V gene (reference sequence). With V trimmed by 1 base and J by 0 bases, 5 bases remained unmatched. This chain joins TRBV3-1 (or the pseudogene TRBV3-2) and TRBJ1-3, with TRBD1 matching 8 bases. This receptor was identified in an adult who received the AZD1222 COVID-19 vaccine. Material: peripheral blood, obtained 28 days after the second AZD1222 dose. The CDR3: CASSQVWTGSSGNTIYF. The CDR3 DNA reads TGTGCCAGCAGCCAAGTCTGGACAGGGAGCTCTGGAAACACCATATATTTT.